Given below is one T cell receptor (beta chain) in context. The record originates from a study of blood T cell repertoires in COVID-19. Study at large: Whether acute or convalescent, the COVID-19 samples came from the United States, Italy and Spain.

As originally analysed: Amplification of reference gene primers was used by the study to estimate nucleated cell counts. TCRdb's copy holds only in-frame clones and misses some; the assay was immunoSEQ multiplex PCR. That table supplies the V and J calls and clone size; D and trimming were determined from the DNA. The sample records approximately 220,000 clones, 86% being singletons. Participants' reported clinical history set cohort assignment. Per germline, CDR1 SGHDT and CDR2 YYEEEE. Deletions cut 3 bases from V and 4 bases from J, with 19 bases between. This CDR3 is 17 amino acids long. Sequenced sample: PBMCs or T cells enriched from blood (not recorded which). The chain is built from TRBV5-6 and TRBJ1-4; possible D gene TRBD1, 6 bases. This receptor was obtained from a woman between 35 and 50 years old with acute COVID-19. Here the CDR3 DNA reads TGTGCCAGCAGCTCGGCATTCGGGGGGCTGGTTAATGAAAAACTGTTTTTT. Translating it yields CASSSAFGGLVNEKLFF.